This T cell receptor beta chain stems from a study of Graves' ophthalmopathy and Graves' hyperthyroidism. Study details: The study drew peripheral blood at initial diagnosis, before any treatment.

In regard to this clonotype: This could be a read error, since a much larger clone is one nucleotide away.

Trimming shortened V by 2 bases and J by 7 bases, and 8 bases separated the two germline ends. The CDR3 contains 13 residues. The germline V gene encodes CDR1 MNHEY and CDR2 SVGAGI. RNA transcripts yielded amplified TCR beta CDR3 regions. In the first round, RT-PCR was carried out with HTBI primers, and a multiplex PCR formed the second round. MiXCR, run by TCRdb on the multiplex PCR reads, gives a single entry per CDR3 protein. The table lists a few hundred thousand distinct CDR3 sequences, roughly 18% of them singletons. Sequenced sample: peripheral blood. The chain links TRBV6-5 to TRBJ2-2; D possibly corresponds to TRBD2 (5 bases). The sequence came from a woman under 30 with Graves' ophthalmopathy. The CDR3 region has the DNA TGTGCCAGCAGTTACGCCGGGAACGGGGAGCTGTTTTTT. It specifies CASSYAGNGELFF.